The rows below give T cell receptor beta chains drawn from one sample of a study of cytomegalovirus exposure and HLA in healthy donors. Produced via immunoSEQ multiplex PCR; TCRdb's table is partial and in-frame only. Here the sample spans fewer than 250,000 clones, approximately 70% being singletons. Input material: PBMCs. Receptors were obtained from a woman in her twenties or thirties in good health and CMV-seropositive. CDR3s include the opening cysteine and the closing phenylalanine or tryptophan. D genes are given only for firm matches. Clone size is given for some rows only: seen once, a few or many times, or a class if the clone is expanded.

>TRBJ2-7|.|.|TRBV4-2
CASSQVGAESYEQYF
TGTGCCAGCAGCCAAGTAGGAGCGGAAAGCTACGAGCAGTACTTC
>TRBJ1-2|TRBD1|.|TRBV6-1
CATRQGSPHGYTF
TGTGCCACCCGACAGGGATCACCCCACGGCTACACCTTC
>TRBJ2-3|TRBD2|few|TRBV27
CASSKIAGTLRLTDTQYF
TGTGCCAGCAGTAAAATAGCGGGCACTCTTCGCCTCACAGATACGCAGTATTTT
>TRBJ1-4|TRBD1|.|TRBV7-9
CASSRQGREKLFF
TGTGCCAGCAGCCGACAGGGAAGGGAAAAACTGTTTTTT
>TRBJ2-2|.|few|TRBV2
CASSPGGLTNTGELFF
TGTGCCAGCAGCCCAGGGGGACTTACGAACACCGGGGAGCTGTTTTTT
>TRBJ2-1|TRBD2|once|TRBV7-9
CASSHTLAGSYNEQFF
TGTGCCAGCAGCCATACGCTAGCGGGATCCTACAATGAGCAGTTCTTC
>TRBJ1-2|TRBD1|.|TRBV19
CASSSTGTAIYGYTF
TGTGCCAGTAGTAGTACCGGGACAGCTATCTATGGCTACACCTTC
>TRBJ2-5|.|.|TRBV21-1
CASSKCVSGTSSKTQYF
TGTGCCAGCAGCAAATGCGTTTCCGGGACTAGCTCGAAGACCCAGTACTTC
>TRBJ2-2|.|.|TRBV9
CASSVQGGKLSGELFF
TGTGCCAGCAGCGTACAGGGAGGCAAATTATCCGGGGAGCTGTTTTTT
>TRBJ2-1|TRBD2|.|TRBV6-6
CASSLAGGNYNEQFF
TGCGCCAGCAGTTTAGCGGGAGGCAACTACAATGAGCAGTTCTTC
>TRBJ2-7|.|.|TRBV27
CASSPGQTLYEQYF
TGTGCCAGCAGTCCCGGACAGACTCTCTACGAGCAGTACTTC
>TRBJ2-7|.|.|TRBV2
CASRMAATYEQYF
TGTGCCTCGCGGATGGCCGCAACCTACGAGCAGTACTTC
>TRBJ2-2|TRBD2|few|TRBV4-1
CASSQLAGGPGENTGELFF
TGCGCCAGCAGCCAATTAGCGGGAGGGCCTGGGGAGAACACCGGGGAGCTGTTTTTT
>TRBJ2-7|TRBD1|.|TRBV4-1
CASSPQGQGAKEQYF
TGCGCCAGCAGCCCCCAGGGACAGGGGGCGAAAGAGCAGTACTTC
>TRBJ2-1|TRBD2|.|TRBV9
CASSDKRDYLTHNEQFF
TGTGCCAGCAGCGACAAACGGGACTACCTGACTCACAATGAGCAGTTCTTC
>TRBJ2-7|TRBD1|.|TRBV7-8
CASSLLRTGDFSHEQYF
TGTGCCAGCAGCTTATTGCGGACAGGGGATTTTTCCCACGAGCAGTACTTC
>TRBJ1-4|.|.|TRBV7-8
CASSPSGEKLFF
TGTGCCAGCAGCCCCTCGGGGGAAAAACTGTTTTTT
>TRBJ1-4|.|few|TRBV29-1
CSVQTGEKLFF
TGCAGCGTGCAAACTGGTGAAAAACTGTTTTTT
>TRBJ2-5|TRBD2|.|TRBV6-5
CASSAPAGAQYF
TGTGCCAGCAGTGCCCCAGCGGGGGCCCAGTACTTC
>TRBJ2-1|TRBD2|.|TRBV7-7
CASSAGLAGDGPFNNEQFF
TGTGCCAGCAGCGCCGGACTAGCGGGAGATGGTCCCTTCAACAATGAGCAGTTCTTC
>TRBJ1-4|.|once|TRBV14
CASSHRGEGEKLFF
TGTGCCAGCAGCCACCGGGGGGAAGGGGAAAAACTGTTTTTT
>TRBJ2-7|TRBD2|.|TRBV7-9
CASSSPGLASYEQYF
TGTGCCAGCAGCTCTCCGGGACTAGCGTCTTACGAGCAGTACTTC
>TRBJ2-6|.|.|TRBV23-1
CASSQSVNSLGLKSGANVLTF
TGCGCCAGCAGTCAATCCGTGAACAGCCTCGGTTTGAAATCCGGGGCCAACGTCCTGACTTTC
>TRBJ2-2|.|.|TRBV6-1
CASSEALPVNTGELFF
TGTGCCAGCAGTGAAGCTCTCCCGGTGAACACCGGGGAGCTGTTTTTT
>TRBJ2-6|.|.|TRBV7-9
CASIDQGIGLGANVLTF
TGTGCCAGCATCGATCAGGGGATCGGACTTGGGGCCAACGTCCTGACTTTC
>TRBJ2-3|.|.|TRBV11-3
CASSSETDTQYF
TGTGCCAGCAGCTCGGAGACAGATACGCAGTATTTT
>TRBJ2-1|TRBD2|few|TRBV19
CASSIPLAGGYNEQFF
TGTGCCAGTAGTATACCGCTAGCCGGGGGGTACAATGAGCAGTTCTTC
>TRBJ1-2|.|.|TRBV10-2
CASSESSRRANYGYTF
TGCGCCAGCAGTGAGTCGAGCAGGAGGGCTAACTATGGCTACACCTTC
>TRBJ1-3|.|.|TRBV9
CASSVRLAESSGNTIYF
TGTGCCAGCAGCGTCAGGTTGGCCGAGAGCTCTGGAAACACCATATATTTT
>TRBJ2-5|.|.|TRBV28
CAINGGSETQYF
TGTGCCATCAACGGAGGTTCAGAGACCCAGTACTTC
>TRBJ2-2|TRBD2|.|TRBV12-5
CASGTTPPSGRGTGELFF
TGTGCTAGTGGTACTACTCCCCCAAGCGGGAGGGGTACCGGGGAGCTGTTTTTT
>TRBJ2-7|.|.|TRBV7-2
CASSLVEGEYEQYF
TGTGCCAGCAGCTTAGTAGAGGGCGAGTACGAGCAGTACTTC
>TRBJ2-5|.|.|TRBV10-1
CASSAGLKETQYF
TGCGCCAGCAGTGCCGGACTAAAAGAGACCCAGTACTTC
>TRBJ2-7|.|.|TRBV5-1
CASSLRGGPPYEQYF
TGCGCCAGCAGCTTGAGGGGGGGGCCTCCCTACGAGCAGTACTTC
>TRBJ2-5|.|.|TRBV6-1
CATGHFSETQYF
TGTGCCACCGGACACTTCTCCGAGACCCAGTACTTC
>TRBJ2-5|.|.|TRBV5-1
CASSSWAVQETQYF
TGCGCCAGCTCCAGTTGGGCTGTGCAAGAGACCCAGTACTTC
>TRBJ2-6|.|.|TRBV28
CASSFGSGANVLTF
TGTGCCAGCAGCTTCGGCTCTGGGGCCAACGTCCTGACTTTC
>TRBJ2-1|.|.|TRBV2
CASSRPRGDEQFF
TGTGCCAGCAGTCGTCCCCGCGGGGATGAGCAGTTCTTC